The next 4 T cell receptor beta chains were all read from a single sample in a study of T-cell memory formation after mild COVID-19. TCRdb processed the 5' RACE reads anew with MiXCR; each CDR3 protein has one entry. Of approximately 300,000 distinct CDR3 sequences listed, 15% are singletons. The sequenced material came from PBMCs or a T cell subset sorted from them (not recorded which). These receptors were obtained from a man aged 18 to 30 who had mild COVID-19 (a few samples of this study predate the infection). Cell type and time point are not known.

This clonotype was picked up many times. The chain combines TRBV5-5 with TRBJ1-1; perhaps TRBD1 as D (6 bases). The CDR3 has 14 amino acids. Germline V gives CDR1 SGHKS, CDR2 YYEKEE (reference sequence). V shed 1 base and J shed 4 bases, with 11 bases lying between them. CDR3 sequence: CASSLQGWSTEAFF. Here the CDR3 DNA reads TGTGCCAGCAGCTTGCAGGGGTGGTCCACTGAAGCTTTCTTT.

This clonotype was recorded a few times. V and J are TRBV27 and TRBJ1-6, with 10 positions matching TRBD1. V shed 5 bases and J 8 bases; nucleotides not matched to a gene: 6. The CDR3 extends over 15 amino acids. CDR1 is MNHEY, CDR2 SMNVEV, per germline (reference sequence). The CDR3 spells CASSPWTGGDSPLHF. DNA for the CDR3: TGTGCCAGCAGTCCGTGGACAGGGGGTGATTCACCCCTCCACTTT.

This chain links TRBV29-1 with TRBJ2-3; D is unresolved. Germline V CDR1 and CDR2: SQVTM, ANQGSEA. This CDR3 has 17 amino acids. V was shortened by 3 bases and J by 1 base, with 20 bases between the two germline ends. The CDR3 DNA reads TGCAGCGTTGAGTGGCAGTTGCTGCCTTTTGGCACAGATACGCAGTATTTT. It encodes CSVEWQLLPFGTDTQYF.

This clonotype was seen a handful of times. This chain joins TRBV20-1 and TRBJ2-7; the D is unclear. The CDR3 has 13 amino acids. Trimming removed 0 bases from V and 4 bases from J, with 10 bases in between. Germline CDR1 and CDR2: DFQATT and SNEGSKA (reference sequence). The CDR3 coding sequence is TGCAGTGCTAGAGATGTGGCGGCGTACGAGCAGTACGTC. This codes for CSARDVAAYEQYV.